Given below is one TCR beta chain in context. Generated by immunoSEQ multiplex PCR, the TCRdb table keeps only in-frame clones and is missing some. The data hold 130,000 or so clones, with about 96% observed a single time. The entry originates in a study of T cell changes during pregnancy in multiple sclerosis. The CDR3 covers 15 residues. Germline loops: CDR1 SGHDT, CDR2 YYEEEE. The V gene end was trimmed by 4 bases and the J gene end by 7 bases; junction bases not matched to a gene: 5. V is TRBV5-6 and J is TRBJ2-1, with 13 bases that match TRBD2. This sequence was found in a female donor with multiple sclerosis, enrolled in a pregnancy study. Sequences were derived from peripheral blood, sampled after pregnancy. CDR3 protein: CASSPTSGRANEQFF. In DNA, the CDR3 is TGTGCCAGCAGCCCCACTAGCGGGAGGGCTAATGAGCAGTTCTTC.